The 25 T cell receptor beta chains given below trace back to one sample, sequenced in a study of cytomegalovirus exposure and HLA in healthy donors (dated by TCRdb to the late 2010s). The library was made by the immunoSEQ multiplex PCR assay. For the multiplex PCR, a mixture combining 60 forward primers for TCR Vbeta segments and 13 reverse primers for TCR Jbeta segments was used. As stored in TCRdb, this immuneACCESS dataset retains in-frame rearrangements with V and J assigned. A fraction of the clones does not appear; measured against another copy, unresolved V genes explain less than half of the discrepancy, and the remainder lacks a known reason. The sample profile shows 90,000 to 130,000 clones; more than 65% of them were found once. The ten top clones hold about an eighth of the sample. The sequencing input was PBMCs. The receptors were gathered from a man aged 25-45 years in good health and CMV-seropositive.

In DNA form, the CDR3 reads TGCAGCGTCGTACTAGCGGGGGGAACCACAGATACGCAGTATTTT. This encodes CSVVLAGGTTDTQYF. The chain is built from TRBV29-1 and TRBJ2-3, with 12 bases identical to TRBD2. Per the germline V gene, CDR1 is SQVTM and CDR2 is ANQGSEA. The CDR3 is 15 residues long. The J segment lost 2 bases and the V segment lost 6 bases, leaving 6 bases of the junction unmatched.

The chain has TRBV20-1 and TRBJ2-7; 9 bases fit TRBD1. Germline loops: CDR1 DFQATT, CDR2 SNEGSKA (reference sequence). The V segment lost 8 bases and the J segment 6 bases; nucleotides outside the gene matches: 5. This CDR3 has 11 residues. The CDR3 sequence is CSPGQGSEQYF. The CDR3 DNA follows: TGCAGTCCCGGACAGGGGAGCGAGCAGTACTTC.

CDR3 bases: TGTGCCAGTAGTACCTCCCCGGGGGGGGACTATGGCTACACCTTC. Protein: CASSTSPGGDYGYTF. The genes are TRBV19 and TRBJ1-2; D may be TRBD1 (5 bases). The CDR3 is 15 residues long. Deletions cut 4 bases from V and 3 bases from J, with 15 bases between. CDR1 and CDR2 (germline): LNHDA, SQIVND (reference sequence).

Written as DNA, the CDR3 is TGTGCCAGCAGCACGATAGCCCGGGACAGGCCCTACGAGCAGTACTTC. It specifies CASSTIARDRPYEQYF. The chain links TRBV9 to TRBJ2-7, with 8 bases aligning to TRBD1. Germline-derived CDR1 and CDR2 are SGDLS and YYNGEE. The CDR3 is 16 residues long. The V gene end was trimmed by 4 bases and the J gene end by 2 bases; junction bases not matched to a gene: 11.

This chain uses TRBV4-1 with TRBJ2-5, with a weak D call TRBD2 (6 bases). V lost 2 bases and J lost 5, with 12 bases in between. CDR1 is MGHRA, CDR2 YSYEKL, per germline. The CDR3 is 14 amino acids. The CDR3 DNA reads TGCGCCAGCAGCCAAAGGGGAGGATCGGAGACCCAGTACTTC. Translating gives CASSQRGGSETQYF.

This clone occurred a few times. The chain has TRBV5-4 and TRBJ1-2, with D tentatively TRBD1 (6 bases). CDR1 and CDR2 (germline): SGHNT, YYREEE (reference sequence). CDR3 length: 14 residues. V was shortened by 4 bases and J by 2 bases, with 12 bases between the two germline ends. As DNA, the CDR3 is TGTGCCAGCAGCCCGAACACAGGGAACTATGGCTACACCTTC. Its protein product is CASSPNTGNYGYTF.

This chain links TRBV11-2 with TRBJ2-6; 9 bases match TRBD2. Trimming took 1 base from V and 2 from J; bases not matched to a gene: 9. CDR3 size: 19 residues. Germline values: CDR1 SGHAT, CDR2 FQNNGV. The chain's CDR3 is CASSLGISGGPTGANVLTF. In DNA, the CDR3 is TGTGCCAGCAGCTTAGGTATTAGCGGGGGCCCCACTGGGGCCAACGTCCTGACTTTC.

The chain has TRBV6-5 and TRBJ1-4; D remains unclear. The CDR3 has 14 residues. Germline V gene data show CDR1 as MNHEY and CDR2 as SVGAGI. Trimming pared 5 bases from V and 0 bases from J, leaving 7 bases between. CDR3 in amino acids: CASSPGATNEKLFF. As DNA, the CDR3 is TGTGCCAGCAGTCCCGGGGCAACTAATGAAAAACTGTTTTTT.

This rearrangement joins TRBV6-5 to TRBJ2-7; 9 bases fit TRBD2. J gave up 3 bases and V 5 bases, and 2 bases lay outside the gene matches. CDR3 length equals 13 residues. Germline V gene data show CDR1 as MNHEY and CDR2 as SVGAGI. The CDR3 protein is CASSLAGSYEQYF. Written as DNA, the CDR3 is TGTGCCAGCAGTCTAGCGGGGAGCTACGAGCAGTACTTC.

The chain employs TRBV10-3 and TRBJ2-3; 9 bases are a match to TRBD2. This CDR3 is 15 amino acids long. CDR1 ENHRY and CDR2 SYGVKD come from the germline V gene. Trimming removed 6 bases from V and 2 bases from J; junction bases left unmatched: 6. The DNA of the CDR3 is TGTGCCATCAGCATACTAGCGGGCCCCACAGATACGCAGTATTTT. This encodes CAISILAGPTDTQYF.

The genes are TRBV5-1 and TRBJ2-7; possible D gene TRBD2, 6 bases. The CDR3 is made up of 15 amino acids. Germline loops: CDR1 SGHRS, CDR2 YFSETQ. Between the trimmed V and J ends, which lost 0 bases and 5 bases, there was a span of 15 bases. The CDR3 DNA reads TGCGCCAGCAGCTTGGCCGGGCGTGGGGGGAACGAGCAGTACTTC. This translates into CASSLAGRGGNEQYF.

The CDR3: CASSFPGAGLAGETQYF. For the CDR3, the DNA is TGTGCCAGCAGCTTCCCGGGTGCTGGACTAGCGGGGGAGACCCAGTACTTC. The chain recombines TRBV7-8 with TRBJ2-5; TRBD2 agrees at 12 bases. The germline CDR1 and CDR2 sequences are SGHVS and FQNEAQ. Trimming at V came to 3 bases and at J to 5 bases, leaving 10 bases not matched to a gene. There are 17 residues in the CDR3.

This CDR3 reads CASSLSGRSAYGYTF. DNA of the CDR3: TGTGCCAGCAGTTTATCGGGTCGTAGCGCCTATGGCTACACCTTC. The rearrangement joins TRBV27 to TRBJ1-2; D uncertain. This CDR3 is 15 amino acids long. The germline V and J ends were trimmed by 0 bases and 4 bases, with 12 bases remaining between them. CDR1 is MNHEY, CDR2 SMNVEV, per germline (reference sequence).

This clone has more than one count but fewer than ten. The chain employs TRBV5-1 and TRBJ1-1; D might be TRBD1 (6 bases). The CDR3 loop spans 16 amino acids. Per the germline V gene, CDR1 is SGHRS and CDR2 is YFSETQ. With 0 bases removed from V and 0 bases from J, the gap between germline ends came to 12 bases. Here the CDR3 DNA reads TGCGCCAGCAGCTTGGAGCAGGGGCCCTTGAACACTGAAGCTTTCTTT. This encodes CASSLEQGPLNTEAFF.

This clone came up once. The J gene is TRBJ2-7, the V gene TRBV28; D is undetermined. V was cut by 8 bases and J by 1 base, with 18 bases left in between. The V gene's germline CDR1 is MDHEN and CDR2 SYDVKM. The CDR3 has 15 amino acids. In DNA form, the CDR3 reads TGTGCCAGCTCCCACGCCATGGTCACTTCCTACGAGCAGTACTTC. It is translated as CASSHAMVTSYEQYF.

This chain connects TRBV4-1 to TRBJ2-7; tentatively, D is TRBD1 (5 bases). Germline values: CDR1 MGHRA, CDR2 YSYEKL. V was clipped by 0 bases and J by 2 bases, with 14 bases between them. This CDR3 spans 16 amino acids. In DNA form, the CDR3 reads TGCGCCAGCAGCCAAGATAAGGGCCAGGGAACCTACGAGCAGTACTTC. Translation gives CASSQDKGQGTYEQYF.

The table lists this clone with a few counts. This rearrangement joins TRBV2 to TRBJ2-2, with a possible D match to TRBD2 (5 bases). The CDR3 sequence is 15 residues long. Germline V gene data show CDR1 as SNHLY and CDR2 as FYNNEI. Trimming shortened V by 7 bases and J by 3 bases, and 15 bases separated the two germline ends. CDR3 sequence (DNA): TGTGCCAGCATGATGTATGGAGCGGACACCGGGGAGCTGTTTTTT. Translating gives CASMMYGADTGELFF.

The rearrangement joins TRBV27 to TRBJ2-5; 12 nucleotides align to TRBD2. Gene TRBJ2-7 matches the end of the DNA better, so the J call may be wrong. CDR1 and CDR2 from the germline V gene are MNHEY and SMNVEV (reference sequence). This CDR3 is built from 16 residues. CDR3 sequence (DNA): TGTGCCAGCAGTTTGACTAGCGGGGGTCTAACCTACGAGCAGTACTTC. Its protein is CASSLTSGGLTYEQYF.

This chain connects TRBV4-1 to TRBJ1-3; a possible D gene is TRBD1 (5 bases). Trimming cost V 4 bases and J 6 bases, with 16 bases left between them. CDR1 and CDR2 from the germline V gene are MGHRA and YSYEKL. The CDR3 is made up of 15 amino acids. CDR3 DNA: TGCGCCAGCAGCCGCCCCGCAGGGAAGGAAAACACCATATATTTT. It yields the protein CASSRPAGKENTIYF.

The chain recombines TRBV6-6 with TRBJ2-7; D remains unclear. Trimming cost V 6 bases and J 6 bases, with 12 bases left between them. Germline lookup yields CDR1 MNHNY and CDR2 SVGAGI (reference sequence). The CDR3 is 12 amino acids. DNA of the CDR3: TGTGCCAGCAGGTCGGGTGGCGGCGAGCAGTACTTC. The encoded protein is CASRSGGGEQYF.

CDR3 residues: CASGNTVRIYGYTF. CDR3 coding DNA: TGTGCCAGTGGTAACACCGTTCGAATCTATGGCTACACCTTC. The V call is TRBV19, the J call TRBJ1-2, with D hard to call. Between the trimmed V and J ends, which lost 8 bases and 4 bases, there was a span of 17 bases. CDR1 LNHDA and CDR2 SQIVND come from the germline V gene (reference sequence). The CDR3 is made up of 14 amino acids.

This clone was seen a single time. The chain's CDR3 is CASSLEGSGTGGTSGTDTQYF. CDR3 in DNA: TGTGCCAGCAGCCTCGAGGGTTCCGGGACAGGGGGTACTAGCGGCACAGATACGCAGTATTTT. The chain combines TRBV7-8 with TRBJ2-3, with 11 bases fitting TRBD1. V lost 5 bases and J lost 1; bases outside the gene matches: 20. This CDR3 spans 21 amino acids. Looked up from germline, CDR1 is SGHVS and CDR2 is FQNEAQ.

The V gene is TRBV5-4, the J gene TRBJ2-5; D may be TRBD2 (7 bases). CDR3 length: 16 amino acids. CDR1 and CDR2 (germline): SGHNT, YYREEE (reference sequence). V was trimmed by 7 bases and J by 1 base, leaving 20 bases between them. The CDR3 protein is CASAQSAGALQETQYF. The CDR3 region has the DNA TGTGCCAGCGCCCAATCGGCGGGGGCCCTCCAAGAGACCCAGTACTTC.

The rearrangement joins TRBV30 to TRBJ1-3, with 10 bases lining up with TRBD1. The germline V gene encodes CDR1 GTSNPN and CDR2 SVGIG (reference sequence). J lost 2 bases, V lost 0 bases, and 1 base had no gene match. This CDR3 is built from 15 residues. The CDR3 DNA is TGTGCCTGGAGTGTAGGGACAGGGGCTGGAAACACCATATATTTT. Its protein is CAWSVGTGAGNTIYF. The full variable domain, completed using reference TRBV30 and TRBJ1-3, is SQTIHQWPATLVQPVGSPLSLECTVEGTSNPNLYWYRQAAGRGLQLLFYSVGIGQISSEVPQNLSASRPQDRQFILSSKKLLLSDSGFYLCAWSVGTGAGNTIYFGEGSWLTVV.

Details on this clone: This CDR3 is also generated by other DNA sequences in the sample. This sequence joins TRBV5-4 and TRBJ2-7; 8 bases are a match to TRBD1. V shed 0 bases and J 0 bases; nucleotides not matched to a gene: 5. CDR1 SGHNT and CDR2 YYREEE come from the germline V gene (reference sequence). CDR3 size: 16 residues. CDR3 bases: TGTGCCAGCAGCTTGGGGGGAACAGGGGGCTCCTACGAGCAGTACTTC. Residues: CASSLGGTGGSYEQYF.